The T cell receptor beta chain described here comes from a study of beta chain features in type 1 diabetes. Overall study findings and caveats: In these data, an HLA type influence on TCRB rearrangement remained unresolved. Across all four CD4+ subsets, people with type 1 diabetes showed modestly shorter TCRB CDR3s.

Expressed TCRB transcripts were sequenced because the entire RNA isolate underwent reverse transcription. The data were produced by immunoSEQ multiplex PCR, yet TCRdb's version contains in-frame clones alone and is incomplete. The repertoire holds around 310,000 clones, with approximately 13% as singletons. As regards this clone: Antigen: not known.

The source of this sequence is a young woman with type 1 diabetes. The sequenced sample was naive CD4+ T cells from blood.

The CDR3 DNA reads TGTGCCAGCAGTAAGCGGTTGCAAGAGACCCAGTACTTC. This sequence encodes CASSKRLQETQYF. The rearrangement joins TRBV25-1 to TRBJ2-5; a possible D gene is TRBD2 (5 bases). The CDR3 totals 13 residues. Germline-derived CDR1 and CDR2 are MGHDK and SYGVNS. V was pared by 5 bases and J by 2 bases, with 9 bases between.